Detailed here is one T cell receptor (beta chain). Its antigen remains unidentified. These data originate in a study of cytomegalovirus exposure and HLA in healthy donors. Broader study findings: After further analysis at a later stage, roughly 15,000 TCR beta sequences were associated with HLA alleles at 0.05 false discovery rate. The likely explanation for a cluster of highly shared sequence variants was sequencing artifact.

A multiplex PCR was run with 60 Vbeta primers and 13 Jbeta primers. The repertoire was sequenced with immunoSEQ multiplex PCR; TCRdb's copy has only in-frame clones and lacks some. The sample yields about 210,000 clones, 60% to 80% seen once. The germline gives CDR1 SGHDN, CDR2 FVKESK. The CDR3 is 16 residues long. Trimming pared 4 bases from V and 2 bases from J, leaving 15 bases between. The donors (healthy individuals) were bone marrow donors. The sample taken for sequencing was PBMCs. This TCR was recovered from a male donor in good health and CMV-seronegative. This chain links TRBV14 with TRBJ2-1, with D tentatively TRBD2 (6 bases). The CDR3 here is CASSRQTEGPYNEQFF. CDR3 DNA sequence: TGTGCCAGCAGCCGCCAGACGGAGGGCCCCTACAATGAGCAGTTCTTC.